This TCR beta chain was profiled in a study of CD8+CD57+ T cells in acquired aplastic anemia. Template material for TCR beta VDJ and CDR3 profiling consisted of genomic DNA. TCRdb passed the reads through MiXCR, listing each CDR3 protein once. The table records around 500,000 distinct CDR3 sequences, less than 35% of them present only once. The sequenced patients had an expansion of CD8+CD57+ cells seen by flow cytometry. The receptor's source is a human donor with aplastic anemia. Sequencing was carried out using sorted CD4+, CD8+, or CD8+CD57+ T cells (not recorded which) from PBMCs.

CDR3 sequence (DNA): TGTGCCAGCAGCCTACCAGGGACAGGCTACTACGAGCAGTACTTC. This codes for CASSLPGTGYYEQYF. The chain combines TRBV9 with TRBJ2-7; 8 nucleotides align to TRBD1. J was trimmed by 3 bases and V by 4 bases; bases with no gene match: 9. Germline values: CDR1 SGDLS, CDR2 YYNGEE. The CDR3 extends over 15 amino acids. Full variable domain (rest looked up from reference TRBV9 and TRBJ2-7): DSGVTQTPKHLITATGQRVTLRCSPRSGDLSVYWYQQSLDQGLQFLIQYYNGEERAKGNILERFSAQQFPDLHSELNLSSLELGDSALYFCASSLPGTGYYEQYFGPGTRLTVT.